This TCR beta chain was identified during a study of T cells in Graves' hyperthyroidism and ophthalmopathy. Study results and caveats: With a median lead of 6.5 months before onset, the model predicted ophthalmopathy.

Ten or more counts support this clonotype. Its specificity is unknown. TCR beta CDR3 region amplification was performed from RNA transcripts. Carried out on the TCR CDR3, a first-round RT-PCR used the HTBI primer set. MiXCR, run by TCRdb on the multiplex PCR reads, gives a single entry per CDR3 protein. The table shows 350,000 to 400,000 distinct CDR3 sequences, with about 14% occurring only once. The source material was blood. The sequence derives from a woman aged 60-75 years with Graves' hyperthyroidism.

The CDR3 sequence is CASSAGGLWYEQYF. The CDR3 bases are TGTGCCAGCAGTGCCGGAGGGTTGTGGTACGAGCAGTACTTC. The chain has TRBV2 and TRBJ2-7, with D perhaps TRBD2 (6 bases). The V and J ends lost 4 bases and 4 bases respectively, with 14 bases between them. From germline, CDR1 is SNHLY and CDR2 FYNNEI. The CDR3 sequence is 14 residues long. Full variable domain (missing parts from reference TRBV2 and TRBJ2-7): EPEVTQTPSHQVTQMGQEVILRCVPISNHLYFYWYRQILGQKVEFLVSFYNNEISEKSEIFDDQFSVERPDGSNFTLKIRSTKLEDSAMYFCASSAGGLWYEQYFGPGTRLTVT.